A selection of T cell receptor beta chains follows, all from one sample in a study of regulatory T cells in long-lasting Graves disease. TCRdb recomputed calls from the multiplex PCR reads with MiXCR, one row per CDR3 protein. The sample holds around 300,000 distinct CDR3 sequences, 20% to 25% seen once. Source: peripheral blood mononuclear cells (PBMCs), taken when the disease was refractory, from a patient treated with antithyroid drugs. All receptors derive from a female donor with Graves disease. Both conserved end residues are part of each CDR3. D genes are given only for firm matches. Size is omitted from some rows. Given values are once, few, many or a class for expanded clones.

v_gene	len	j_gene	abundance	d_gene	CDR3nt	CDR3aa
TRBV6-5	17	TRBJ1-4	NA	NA	TGTGCCAGCAGTTACGGCTGGGGGCCAACAACTAATGAAAAACTGTTTTTT	CASSYGWGPTTNEKLFF
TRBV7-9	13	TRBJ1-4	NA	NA	TGTGCCAGCAGCCCCCGGGACGGAGAAAAACTGTTTTTT	CASSPRDGEKLFF
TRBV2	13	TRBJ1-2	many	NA	TGTGCCAGCAGTGGAGAGAGGGATGAAGGCTACACCTTC	CASSGERDEGYTF
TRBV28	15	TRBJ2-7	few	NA	TGTGCCAGCAGTACAACCCAAAGCGGATCCTACGAGCAGTACTTC	CASSTTQSGSYEQYF
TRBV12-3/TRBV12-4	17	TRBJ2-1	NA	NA	TGTGCCAGCACCGCCGGGGACGGGGCGACTTCCTACAATGAGCAGTTCTTC	CASTAGDGATSYNEQFF
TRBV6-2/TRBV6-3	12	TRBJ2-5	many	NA	TGTGCCAGCAGTTACATAGGAGAGACCCAGTACTTC	CASSYIGETQYF
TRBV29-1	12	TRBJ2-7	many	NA	TGCAGCGTGGGCCCGAGGGGGTACGAGCAGTACTTC	CSVGPRGYEQYF
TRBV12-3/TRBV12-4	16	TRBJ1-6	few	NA	TGTGCCAGCACCCGAACACCAAGACGGGTAGATTCACCCCTCCACTTT	CASTRTPRRVDSPLHF
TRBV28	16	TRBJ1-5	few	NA	TGTGCCAGCAGTTTAGGGGCCCTATATAGCAATCAGCCCCAGCATTTT	CASSLGALYSNQPQHF
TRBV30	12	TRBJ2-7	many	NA	TGTGCCTGGAGTGCTGCGGGCTACGAGCAGTACTTC	CAWSAAGYEQYF
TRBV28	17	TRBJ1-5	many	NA	TGTGCCAGCCGTTATAACTCCGGAGACTATAGCAATCAGCCCCAGCATTTT	CASRYNSGDYSNQPQHF
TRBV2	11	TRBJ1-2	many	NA	TGTGCCAGCGAGGGAAACTATGGCTACACCTTC	CASEGNYGYTF
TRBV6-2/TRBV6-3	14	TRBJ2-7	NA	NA	TGTGCCAGCAGTTACGGGACCAAAGGGTCCGAGCAGTACTTC	CASSYGTKGSEQYF
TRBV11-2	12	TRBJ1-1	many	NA	TGTGCCAGCAGCTTAAGGGGCACTGAAGCTTTCTTT	CASSLRGTEAFF
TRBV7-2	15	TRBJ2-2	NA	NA	TGTGCCAGCAGCCCACAGGGGACTGCCGCCGGGGAGCTGTTTTTT	CASSPQGTAAGELFF
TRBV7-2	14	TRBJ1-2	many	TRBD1	TGTGCCAGCAGCTTAGCGGGACAGGGAAATGGCTACACCTTC	CASSLAGQGNGYTF